Presented here are 27 T cell receptor beta chains from one specimen sequenced in a study of blood T cell repertoires in COVID-19. Measured with immunoSEQ multiplex PCR; TCRdb has only the in-frame clones, and not every one. The sample consists of some 200,000 clones, about 87% of them appearing once. Sequenced material: peripheral blood. Receptors originate from a man aged 40-49 years with active or convalescent COVID-19.

The chain joins TRBV5-6 to TRBJ2-2, with TRBD1 as a possible D gene (6 bases). The CDR3 runs 15 residues. The V end was cut by 7 bases, the J end by 0 bases, with 13 bases between. Per germline, CDR1 SGHDT and CDR2 YYEEEE. The CDR3 DNA follows: TGTGCCAGCGCGATAGGGACACCGAACACCGGGGAGCTGTTTTTT. This codes for CASAIGTPNTGELFF. The variable domain in full, completed from reference TRBV5-6 and TRBJ2-2, reads DAGVTQSPTHLIKTRGQQVTLRCSPKSGHDTVSWYQQALGQGPQFIFQYYEEEERQRGNFPDRFSGHQFPNYSSELNVNALLLGDSALYLCASAIGTPNTGELFFGEGSRLTVL.

This CDR3 reads CASSLAGDRSYEQYF. CDR3 sequence (DNA): TGTGCCAGTAGCCTCGCGGGGGACAGGTCCTACGAGCAGTACTTC. V is TRBV19 and J is TRBJ2-7, with D possibly matching TRBD1 (8 bases). Trimming pared 6 bases from V and 1 base from J, leaving 16 bases between. This CDR3 spans 15 amino acids. CDR1 is LNHDA and CDR2 is SQIVND in the germline V gene (reference sequence).

The rearrangement uses TRBV6-6 and TRBJ2-1; TRBD1 aligns across 12 bases. The length of the CDR3 is 14 residues. The junction had 6 bases not matched to a gene; V was cut back by 7 bases and J by 8 bases. The V gene's germline CDR1 is MNHNY and CDR2 SVGAGI (reference sequence). This CDR3 reads CASMGTGGRDEQFF. The CDR3 bases are TGTGCCAGCATGGGGACAGGGGGCCGGGATGAGCAGTTCTTC.

The rearrangement uses TRBV7-9 and TRBJ2-5; no reliable D call. CDR1 and CDR2 (germline): SEHNR, FQNEAQ (reference sequence). V dropped 1 base and J dropped 0 bases, with 6 bases sitting between them. This CDR3 region has 14 residues. CDR3 nucleotide sequence: TGTGCCAGCAGCTTAGTTGAGTACCAAGAGACCCAGTACTTC. Protein product: CASSLVEYQETQYF.

This clone was counted between two and nine times. V gene TRBV5-1 combines with J gene TRBJ2-7, with a weak D call TRBD2 (7 bases). Trimming removed 4 bases from V and 3 bases from J, with 14 bases in between. CDR3 length equals 14 residues. Looked up from germline, CDR1 is SGHRS and CDR2 is YFSETQ. The CDR3 here is CASSRTGRDYEQYF. CDR3 in DNA: TGCGCCAGCAGCAGAACAGGGAGGGACTACGAGCAGTACTTC.

The J gene is TRBJ2-3, the V gene TRBV7-2; 8 bases match TRBD2. J gave up 4 bases and V 0 bases, and 12 bases lay outside the gene matches. The CDR3 has 18 residues. Germline CDR1 SGHTA, CDR2 FQGNSA. The CDR3 reads CASSLARGLAGSPDTQYF. The CDR3 DNA is TGTGCCAGCAGCTTAGCGCGGGGGCTAGCGGGCTCCCCAGATACGCAGTATTTT.

The chain links TRBV7-8 to TRBJ2-7; D gene uncertain. The V gene lost 1 base and the J gene lost 4 bases, with 8 bases spanning the gap. This CDR3 has 13 residues. Germline CDR1 and CDR2: SGHVS and FQNEAQ. CDR3: CASSLEARYEQYF. The CDR3 bases are TGTGCCAGCAGCTTAGAAGCGAGATACGAGCAGTACTTC.

V gene TRBV5-5 combines with J gene TRBJ2-2, with a tentative D call TRBD1 (5 bases). CDR3 size: 13 residues. V was shortened by 4 bases and J by 4 bases, with 8 bases between the two germline ends. Per germline, CDR1 SGHKS and CDR2 YYEKEE (reference sequence). The CDR3 protein is CASSGAGTGELFF. The CDR3 region has the DNA TGTGCCAGCAGCGGGGCTGGCACCGGGGAGCTGTTTTTT.

This chain connects TRBV7-8 to TRBJ2-7, with D unclear. Germline values: CDR1 SGHVS, CDR2 FQNEAQ. Between the trimmed V and J ends, which lost 1 base and 0 bases, there was a span of 7 bases. The CDR3 is 14 residues long. As DNA, the CDR3 is TGTGCCAGCAGCTTAGAGCGCAACTCCTACGAGCAGTACTTC. Its protein product is CASSLERNSYEQYF. The variable domain in full, completed from reference TRBV7-8 and TRBJ2-7, reads GAGVSQSPRYKVAKRGQDVALRCDPISGHVSLFWYQQALGQGPEFLTYFQNEAQLDKSGLPSDRFFAERPEGSVSTLKIQRTQQEDSAVYLCASSLERNSYEQYFGPGTRLTVT.

The rearrangement joins TRBV3-1 (or the pseudogene TRBV3-2) to TRBJ2-1; D perhaps matches TRBD2 (6 bases). The CDR3 contains 17 residues. Germline V lookup: CDR1 LGHDT, CDR2 YNNKEL (reference sequence). Trimming cost V 0 bases and J 4 bases, with 16 bases left between them. CDR3 region: CASSQDKPCGKYNEQFF. The DNA for the CDR3 is TGTGCCAGCAGCCAAGATAAGCCGTGCGGGAAGTACAATGAGCAGTTCTTC.

The chain couples TRBV7-9 to TRBJ2-3, with TRBD2 matching over 9 bases. Germline V CDR1 and CDR2: SEHNR, FQNEAQ (reference sequence). V lost 3 bases and J lost 2; bases outside the gene matches: 12. CDR3 length: 18 amino acids. The CDR3 nucleotides read TGTGCCAGCAGCTTTTCTAGTCAACGACTAGCGGTCACAGATACGCAGTATTTT. It specifies CASSFSSQRLAVTDTQYF.

The chain is built from TRBV5-1 and TRBJ1-2; D is perhaps TRBD1 (5 bases). Germline CDR1 is SGHRS and CDR2 is YFSETQ. V was trimmed by 4 bases and J by 4 bases, leaving 14 bases between them. The CDR3 is 14 amino acids. The CDR3 here is CASSPDSTIYGYTF. The DNA of the CDR3 is TGCGCCAGCAGCCCCGACAGCACCATCTATGGCTACACCTTC.

The chain carries TRBV4-1 and TRBJ2-1; 8 nucleotides agree with TRBD2. With V trimmed by 2 bases and J by 0 bases, 9 bases remained unmatched. CDR1 and CDR2 from the germline V gene are MGHRA and YSYEKL. The CDR3 sequence is 18 residues long. The CDR3 DNA reads TGCGCCAGCAGCCAATCCGACCTAAGCGGGGGCTCCTACAATGAGCAGTTCTTC. Its protein product is CASSQSDLSGGSYNEQFF.

This chain connects TRBV11-3 to TRBJ2-2, with TRBD1 as a possible D gene (5 bases). This CDR3 comprises 14 residues. V was pared by 0 bases and J by 7 bases, with 9 bases between. Germline CDR1 is SGHNT and CDR2 is YENEEA. The CDR3: CASSLDRAGGELFF. The CDR3 DNA reads TGTGCCAGCAGCTTAGACAGGGCTGGCGGGGAGCTGTTTTTT.

The gene calls are TRBV28 and TRBJ1-2; 9 bases are a match to TRBD1. V shed 2 bases, J shed 8 bases, and the junction held 9 bases outside the gene matches. CDR1 and CDR2 from the germline V gene are MDHEN and SYDVKM. This CDR3 is built from 15 residues. This CDR3 reads CASSLPGQGSSGYTF. CDR3 in DNA: TGTGCCAGCAGTTTACCGGGACAGGGATCAAGCGGCTACACCTTC.

The rearrangement uses TRBV29-1 and TRBJ2-7; 9 positions match TRBD2. Germline V CDR1 and CDR2: SQVTM, ANQGSEA. V shed 4 bases, J shed 2 bases, and the junction held 9 bases outside the gene matches. The CDR3 totals 15 residues. The CDR3 region is CSVVWAGGTTYEQYF. CDR3 bases: TGCAGCGTTGTGTGGGCGGGGGGGACCACCTACGAGCAGTACTTC.

This rearrangement joins TRBV10-2 to TRBJ1-1; D call uncertain. CDR1 is WSHSY, CDR2 SAAADI, per germline. The ends were cut back, 4 bases at V and 1 base at J, with 7 bases in the middle. The CDR3 is made up of 13 amino acids. The CDR3 DNA is TGCGCCAGCAGTGTTAAGCCGAACACTGAAGCTTTCTTT. Translation gives CASSVKPNTEAFF.

This clone has just one count. The V call is TRBV7-9, the J call TRBJ2-3; 8 bases agree with TRBD2. The CDR3 is made up of 15 amino acids. The trim removed 5 bases at V and 2 bases at J, leaving 6 bases unmatched. CDR1 and CDR2 from the germline V gene are SEHNR and FQNEAQ (reference sequence). The CDR3 sequence: CASSERGSDTDTQYF. In DNA form, the CDR3 reads TGTGCCAGCAGCGAGCGGGGGTCAGACACAGATACGCAGTATTTT.

V is TRBV21-1 and J is TRBJ1-6; TRBD1 is taken as the D call from the table, unchecked against the DNA. TRBV21-1 is flagged as a pseudogene. The CDR3 is 14 amino acids. In nucleotides, the CDR3 is TGTGCCAGCAGGGAGACAGCCTATAATTCACCCCTCCACTTT. As protein: CASRETAYNSPLHF.

The chain employs TRBV27 and TRBJ1-5; D unclear. The CDR3 is made up of 13 amino acids. From germline, CDR1 is MNHEY and CDR2 SMNVEV (reference sequence). Trimming took 3 bases from V and 7 from J, leaving 10 bases between them. This chain's CDR3 is CASSLNRRQPQHF. The CDR3 nucleotides read TGTGCCAGCAGTTTGAACAGACGGCAGCCCCAGCATTTT.

The rearrangement links TRBV5-1 to TRBJ2-7, with TRBD2 as a possible D gene (6 bases). The CDR3 is made up of 14 amino acids. Germline CDR1 SGHRS, CDR2 YFSETQ. V lost 1 base and J lost 6, with 14 bases in between. The CDR3 spells CASSLNLQGGEQYF. CDR3 nucleotide sequence: TGCGCCAGCAGCTTGAATCTGCAGGGAGGCGAGCAGTACTTC.

Comments on this clone: Sequence at one end of the junction differs from germline and may be a read error. The rearrangement uses TRBV29-1 and TRBJ1-2; 7 positions agree with TRBD1. This CDR3 has 12 amino acids. The germline CDR1 and CDR2 sequences are SQVTM and ANQGSEA. This chain's CDR3 is CSFDRAGYGYTF. As DNA, the CDR3 is TGCAGCTTTGACAGGGCAGGTTATGGCTACACCTTC.

V is TRBV7-2 and J is TRBJ1-2, with 7 bases lining up with TRBD1. The CDR3 spans 17 residues. CDR1 SGHTA and CDR2 FQGNSA come from the germline V gene. With 1 base clipped from V and 4 bases from J, the junction kept 12 bases outside the gene matches. CDR3 bases: TGTGCCAGCAGCTTAGGACAGGGAGGTGGAGGATCCTATGGCTACACCTTC. This gives the protein CASSLGQGGGGSYGYTF.

The chain uses TRBV4-1 and TRBJ1-4; D not resolved. Deletions cut 1 base from V and 4 bases from J, with 7 bases between. This CDR3 contains 14 residues. Germline values: CDR1 MGHRA, CDR2 YSYEKL. The CDR3 region has the DNA TGCGCCAGCAGCCAAGGGCAGATTAATGAAAAACTGTTTTTT. It translates to CASSQGQINEKLFF.

Points on this clone: The sample carries other DNA sequences with the same CDR3. The V call is TRBV24-1, the J call TRBJ1-5; the D gene is possibly TRBD1 (6 bases). This CDR3 comprises 15 residues. The ends were cut back, 2 bases at V and 3 bases at J, with 10 bases in the middle. Germline CDR1 is KGHDR and CDR2 is SFDVKD. CDR3 region: CATSDSTGPNQPQHF. CDR3 sequence (DNA): TGTGCCACCAGTGATTCGACAGGACCCAATCAGCCCCAGCATTTT.

The gene calls are TRBV6-5 and TRBJ1-1; D call uncertain. The ends were cut back, 10 bases at V and 0 bases at J, with 6 bases in the middle. The CDR3 consists of 11 residues. Germline-derived CDR1 and CDR2 are MNHEY and SVGAGI. The CDR3 region is CAITMNTEAFF. The CDR3, as DNA: TGTGCCATAACAATGAACACTGAAGCTTTCTTT.

The chain joins TRBV28 to TRBJ1-6; D is ambiguous. With 3 bases removed from V and 6 bases from J, the gap between germline ends came to 15 bases. Germline V lookup: CDR1 MDHEN, CDR2 SYDVKM. The CDR3 contains 16 residues. CDR3: CASSLWQARFNSPLHF. As DNA, the CDR3 is TGTGCCAGCAGTTTGTGGCAGGCGCGCTTTAATTCACCCCTCCACTTT.